The 8 T cell receptor beta chains below come from one sample, sequenced in a study of technical replicates of blood from a few donors. Using immunoSEQ multiplex PCR, the repertoire was profiled, and TCRdb retains in-frame clones only, with some absent. Of tens of thousands of clones listed, around nine tenths were seen once; the top ten hold about 0.4%. The specimen was T cells isolated from PBMCs. The receptors come from a human donor in good health.

This chain joins TRBV10-2 and TRBJ1-2; 7 bases match TRBD1. CDR3 size: 12 residues. V lost 6 bases and J lost 6; bases outside the gene matches: 4. CDR1 is WSHSY, CDR2 SAAADI, per germline. The CDR3 nucleotides are TGCGCCAGCAGGACCCAGGGGGATGGCTACACCTTC. As protein: CASRTQGDGYTF.

The chain is built from TRBV14 and TRBJ2-3; 9 nucleotides align to TRBD1. CDR1 SGHDN and CDR2 FVKESK come from the germline V gene. Losses at the gene ends were 2 bases for V and 11 bases for J; bases not matched to a gene: 8. The CDR3 sequence is 14 residues long. The CDR3 reads CASSQPGTGNQQYF. The CDR3 DNA reads TGTGCCAGCAGCCAACCCGGGACAGGGAACCAGCAGTATTTT.

This chain connects TRBV7-2 to TRBJ1-4, with D maybe TRBD1 (5 bases). Per germline, CDR1 SGHTA and CDR2 FQGNSA. Between the trimmed V and J ends, which lost 5 bases and 8 bases, there was a span of 15 bases. The CDR3 has 14 amino acids. The CDR3 sequence is CASSKSRAFEKLFF. The CDR3 DNA is TGTGCCAGCAGCAAGAGCAGGGCATTCGAAAAACTGTTTTTT.

In this sample, this clone turned up a few times. The chain uses TRBV7-3 and TRBJ2-1; 12 bases fit TRBD2. Unmatched junction bases numbered 6, after V lost 5 bases and J lost 4 bases. Germline-derived CDR1 and CDR2 are SGHTA and FQGTGA. The CDR3 sequence is 16 residues long. CDR3 coding DNA: TGTGCCAGCAGCGTAGCTAGCGGGAGGGAATACAATGAGCAGTTCTTC. Protein sequence: CASSVASGREYNEQFF.

The J gene is TRBJ2-3, the V gene TRBV2, with 9 bases identical to TRBD2. Per the germline V gene, CDR1 is SNHLY and CDR2 is FYNNEI. Trimming at V came to 9 bases and at J to 1 base, leaving 5 bases not matched to a gene. The CDR3 is made up of 14 amino acids. CDR3 residues: CARGSGSGTDTQYF. CDR3 coding DNA: TGTGCCAGGGGTAGCGGGAGCGGCACAGATACGCAGTATTTT.

The J gene is TRBJ1-6, the V gene TRBV30; perhaps TRBD1 as D (5 bases). V was clipped by 0 bases and J by 9 bases, with 12 bases between them. The CDR3 consists of 14 residues. CDR1 is GTSNPN and CDR2 is SVGIG in the germline V gene (reference sequence). This chain's CDR3 is CAWSVVGAGSPLHF. CDR3 in DNA: TGTGCCTGGAGTGTGGTAGGGGCTGGTTCACCCCTCCACTTT.

This chain uses TRBV18 with TRBJ2-7; tentative D call: TRBD2 (6 bases). This CDR3 region has 13 residues. CDR1 KGHSH and CDR2 LQKENI come from the germline V gene. V lost 8 bases and J 0 bases, leaving 11 bases between the germline ends. The chain's CDR3 is CASQPGSSYEQYF. The CDR3 DNA is TGTGCCAGCCAGCCCGGGAGCTCCTACGAGCAGTACTTC.

This sequence joins TRBV4-1 and TRBJ2-7; 8 nucleotides align to TRBD2. The CDR3 length is 16 residues. V lost 1 base and J lost 2; bases outside the gene matches: 7. Looked up from germline, CDR1 is MGHRA and CDR2 is YSYEKL. The CDR3 DNA reads TGCGCCAGCAGCCAAGGACGGGGGGGCTACCCCTACGAGCAGTACTTC. This sequence encodes CASSQGRGGYPYEQYF.